What follows are 3 T cell receptor beta chains derived from one specimen sequenced in a study of blood T cell repertoires in COVID-19. Data came from immunoSEQ multiplex PCR; TCRdb stores just in-frame clones and leaves some out. Among approximately 85,000 clones listed, about 86% were seen once. The specimen was peripheral blood. The source of these receptors is a woman of 80 years or more in a cohort sampled during active or convalescent COVID-19.

Here the CDR3 reads CASSLEVRGNTIYF. The CDR3, as DNA: TGTGCCAGCAGCTTAGAGGTTCGGGGAAACACCATATATTTT. This chain uses TRBV11-2 with TRBJ1-3; D call uncertain. V was cut by 0 bases and J by 4 bases, with 7 bases left in between. Germline V lookup: CDR1 SGHAT, CDR2 FQNNGV. CDR3 length: 14 amino acids.

The chain uses TRBV30 and TRBJ1-5, with D possibly being TRBD1 (5 bases). The CDR3 length is 13 residues. CDR1 is GTSNPN, CDR2 SVGIG, per germline (reference sequence). Trimming cost V 0 bases and J 9 bases, with 12 bases left between them. CDR3 protein: CAWSVQGVGPQHF. CDR3 DNA sequence: TGTGCCTGGAGTGTACAAGGGGTGGGGCCCCAGCATTTT.

This chain links TRBV3-1 (or the pseudogene TRBV3-2) with TRBJ2-7, with D perhaps matching TRBD2 (5 bases). The CDR3 consists of 13 residues. The germline CDR1 and CDR2 sequences are LGHDT and YNNKEL (reference sequence). Trimming stripped 6 bases from V and 3 bases from J, with 12 bases between. CDR3 protein: CASRFSGVYEQYF. The CDR3 nucleotides read TGTGCCAGCAGGTTCTCCGGGGTCTACGAGCAGTACTTC.